This T cell receptor beta chain was documented in a study of T cell responses to AZD1222 COVID-19 vaccine. The table came from immunoSEQ multiplex PCR; TCRdb's copy has only in-frame clones and leaves some out. The data show around 140,000 clones, around nine tenths seen once. The V end lost 0 bases, the J end lost 10 bases, and 19 bases lay between the germline ends. The CDR3 is 15 residues long. The germline V gene encodes CDR1 SGDLS and CDR2 YYNGEE. The source is an adult in good health. The sequences come from peripheral blood, collected on day 0 of AZD1222 vaccination. The V gene is TRBV9, the J gene TRBJ1-1; unclear D gene. The CDR3: CASSVVRGPGGRAFF. The DNA of the CDR3 is TGTGCCAGCAGCGTAGTGCGAGGACCCGGTGGAAGAGCTTTCTTT.